The rows below give T cell receptor beta chains drawn from one sample of a study of blood T cell repertoires in COVID-19. Assay used: immunoSEQ multiplex PCR; TCRdb lists only in-frame clones, some missing. The sample has approximately 330,000 clones; about 91% are singletons. The sequencing input was peripheral blood. The origin of the receptors is a man aged 30-40 years with COVID-19, enrolled during active disease. The CDR3 runs from the conserved cysteine through the conserved F or W. Each record gives: D gene, V gene, J gene, clone size, CDR3 protein, CDR3 DNA. The D gene is left open where the match is weak. Clone size, where shown, is once, few, many, or a class for clones that have expanded.

-	TRBV7-2	TRBJ2-7	-	CASSLSYGISYEQYF	TGTGCCAGCAGCTTATCCTACGGGATCTCCTACGAGCAGTACTTC
TRBD2	TRBV7-9	TRBJ2-3	-	CASSPSVTSDSDTQYF	TGTGCCAGCAGCCCTAGTGTGACTAGCGATTCAGATACGCAGTATTTT
TRBD2	TRBV28	TRBJ2-3	-	CASSYGLAGGPDTQYF	TGTGCCAGCAGCTATGGACTAGCGGGAGGGCCAGATACGCAGTATTTT
-	TRBV3-1/TRBV3-2	TRBJ2-5	few	CASSQDTVAGEYF	TGTGCCAGCAGCCAAGATACGGTCGCGGGCGAGTACTTC
TRBD2	TRBV2	TRBJ2-1	-	CASHDGGIFGEQFF	TGTGCCAGCCACGACGGGGGGATTTTCGGGGAGCAGTTCTTC
-	TRBV18	TRBJ2-2	-	CASSLGQVNTGELFF	TGTGCCAGCTCACTCGGACAAGTGAACACCGGGGAGCTGTTTTTT
-	TRBV30	TRBJ1-5	once	CAWSVSQGIQPQHF	TGTGCCTGGAGTGTCTCGCAGGGTATACAGCCCCAGCATTTT
-	TRBV6-1	TRBJ1-1	-	CASSAGTGWNMNTEAFF	TGTGCCAGCAGTGCCGGCACAGGGTGGAACATGAACACTGAAGCTTTCTTT
TRBD1	TRBV19	TRBJ2-1	-	CASSIVSGGNEQFF	TGTGCCAGTAGTATAGTTTCAGGGGGCAATGAGCAGTTCTTC
-	TRBV19	TRBJ2-1	-	CASSIGKKQFF	TGTGCCAGTAGTATCGGGAAGAAGCAGTTCTTC
-	TRBV28	TRBJ2-7	once	CASSIQSGTLYEQYF	TGTGCCAGCAGCATCCAATCCGGGACACTCTACGAGCAGTACTTC
-	TRBV10-3	TRBJ2-5	-	CAIRTLEETQYF	TGTGCCATCAGGACACTGGAAGAGACCCAGTACTTC
-	TRBV16	TRBJ1-1	once	CASSPMYQGGTEAFF	TGTGCCAGCAGCCCTATGTACCAGGGAGGCACTGAAGCTTTCTTT
-	TRBV7-9	TRBJ2-2	-	CASSLLRAYGDTGELFF	TGTGCCAGCAGCTTATTGCGGGCGTACGGTGATACCGGGGAGCTGTTTTTT
TRBD1	TRBV24-1	TRBJ2-3	-	CATSRQGPSTDTQYF	TGTGCCACCAGTAGACAGGGACCCAGCACAGATACGCAGTATTTT
-	TRBV7-9	TRBJ2-7	-	CASSFVPGHSYEQYF	TGTGCCAGCAGCTTCGTGCCCGGACACTCCTACGAGCAGTACTTC
-	TRBV11-2	TRBJ2-7	-	CASSPILEREQYF	TGTGCCAGCAGCCCAATACTGGAGAGGGAGCAGTACTTC
-	TRBV11-2	TRBJ2-7	-	CASSFGRNLRGEQYF	TGTGCCAGCAGCTTCGGGAGAAATCTGAGAGGCGAGCAGTACTTC
TRBD1	TRBV28	TRBJ1-2	few	CASSLVRTGTYGYTF	TGTGCCAGCAGTTTAGTTAGGACAGGGACCTATGGCTACACCTTC
TRBD1	TRBV18	TRBJ1-3	-	CASSPDRGGNTIYF	TGTGCCAGCTCACCGGACAGGGGTGGAAACACCATATATTTT
-	TRBV14	TRBJ1-1	-	CASSRGGPRVNTEAFF	TGTGCCAGCAGCCGGGGGGGCCCGAGGGTAAACACTGAAGCTTTCTTT
TRBD1	TRBV6-2/TRBV6-3	TRBJ1-6	-	CASSWDRDNSPLHF	TGTGCCAGCAGCTGGGACAGGGATAATTCACCCCTCCACTTT
-	TRBV2	TRBJ2-1	-	CASRPPEIDSYNEQFF	TGTGCCAGCAGACCGCCGGAGATAGACTCCTACAATGAGCAGTTCTTC
TRBD1	TRBV27	TRBJ1-1	-	CASRLGQLNTEAFF	TGTGCCAGCAGACTGGGACAGTTGAACACTGAAGCTTTCTTT
-	TRBV28	TRBJ1-1	-	CASRDSLATEAFF	TGTGCCAGCAGGGACAGTCTGGCCACTGAAGCTTTCTTT
-	TRBV9	TRBJ2-5	once	CASSVGGGRGFKETQYF	TGTGCCAGCAGCGTAGGAGGAGGTAGGGGGTTTAAAGAGACCCAGTACTTC
-	TRBV29-1	TRBJ2-7	-	CSVVGSSYEQYF	TGCAGCGTTGTGGGCAGCTCCTACGAGCAGTACTTC
-	TRBV11-2	TRBJ1-5	-	CASSLDRNQPQHF	TGTGCCAGCAGCTTAGACAGAAATCAGCCCCAGCATTTT
-	TRBV18	TRBJ1-6	few	CASSELGALNSPLHF	TGTGCCAGCTCAGAATTAGGGGCTCTCAATTCACCCCTCCACTTT
-	TRBV3-1/TRBV3-2	TRBJ2-7	-	CASSGRGSSEQYF	TGTGCCAGCAGTGGGAGGGGGAGTAGCGAGCAGTACTTC
-	TRBV12-3/TRBV12-4	TRBJ2-1	-	CASSLVLNEQFF	TGTGCCAGCAGTTTAGTTCTCAATGAGCAGTTCTTC
-	TRBV4-3	TRBJ2-1	once	CASSKGHGGDEQFF	TGCGCCAGCAGCAAAGGACATGGGGGCGATGAGCAGTTCTTC
-	TRBV2	TRBJ2-1	-	CASAFDIQNEQFF	TGTGCCAGCGCTTTCGACATCCAGAATGAGCAGTTCTTC
TRBD1	TRBV11-2	TRBJ2-5	-	CASSSRPTGSETQYF	TGTGCCAGCAGCTCCCGCCCGACAGGGTCAGAGACCCAGTACTTC
-	TRBV29-1	TRBJ2-1	-	CSVEGQYYNEQFF	TGCAGCGTTGAAGGACAGTACTACAATGAGCAGTTCTTC
-	TRBV5-1	TRBJ1-1	-	CASSFGGRNTEAFF	TGCGCCAGCAGCTTCGGGGGGCGAAACACTGAAGCTTTCTTT
-	TRBV3-1/TRBV3-2	TRBJ1-1	-	CASSLQGLDTEAFF	TGTGCCAGCAGCCTTCAGGGGTTGGACACTGAAGCTTTCTTT
-	TRBV27	TRBJ2-5	-	CASSPPPGEFQETQYF	TGTGCCAGCAGCCCCCCTCCCGGGGAGTTTCAAGAGACCCAGTACTTC
TRBD2	TRBV24-1	TRBJ2-5	-	CATATGGGIAGGPGKTQYF	TGTGCCACCGCGACTGGCGGGGGGATAGCGGGAGGGCCGGGGAAGACCCAGTACTTC
-	TRBV28	TRBJ1-5	-	CASTGTPSNQPQHF	TGTGCCAGCACCGGGACACCTAGCAATCAGCCCCAGCATTTT
TRBD2	TRBV5-4	TRBJ2-2	-	CASSAGVSFTGELFF	TGTGCCAGCAGTGCGGGGGTCAGTTTCACCGGGGAGCTGTTTTTT
-	TRBV5-8	TRBJ1-5	-	CASSSQGGQPQHF	TGTGCCAGCAGCTCCCAGGGAGGCCAGCCCCAGCATTTT
-	TRBV29-1	TRBJ2-3	-	CSVLALVRTDTQYF	TGCAGCGTCCTAGCGTTGGTCCGCACAGATACGCAGTATTTT
TRBD1	TRBV5-1	TRBJ1-1	-	CASSTQGDTEAFF	TGCGCCAGCAGCACACAGGGGGACACTGAAGCTTTCTTT